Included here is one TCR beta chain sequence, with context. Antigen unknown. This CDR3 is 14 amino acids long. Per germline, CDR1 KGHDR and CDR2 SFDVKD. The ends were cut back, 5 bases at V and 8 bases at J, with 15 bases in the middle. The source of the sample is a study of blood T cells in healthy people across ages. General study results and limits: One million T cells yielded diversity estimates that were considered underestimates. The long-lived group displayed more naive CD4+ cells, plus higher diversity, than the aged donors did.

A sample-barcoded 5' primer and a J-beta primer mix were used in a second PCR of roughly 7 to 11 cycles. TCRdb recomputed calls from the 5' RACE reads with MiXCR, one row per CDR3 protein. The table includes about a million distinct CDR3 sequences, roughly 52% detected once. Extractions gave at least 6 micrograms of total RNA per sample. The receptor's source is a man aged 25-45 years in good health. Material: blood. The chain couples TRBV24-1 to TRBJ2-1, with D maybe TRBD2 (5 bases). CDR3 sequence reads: CATSGTEGIDEQFF. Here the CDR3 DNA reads TGTGCCACCAGTGGGACTGAAGGGATCGATGAGCAGTTCTTC.